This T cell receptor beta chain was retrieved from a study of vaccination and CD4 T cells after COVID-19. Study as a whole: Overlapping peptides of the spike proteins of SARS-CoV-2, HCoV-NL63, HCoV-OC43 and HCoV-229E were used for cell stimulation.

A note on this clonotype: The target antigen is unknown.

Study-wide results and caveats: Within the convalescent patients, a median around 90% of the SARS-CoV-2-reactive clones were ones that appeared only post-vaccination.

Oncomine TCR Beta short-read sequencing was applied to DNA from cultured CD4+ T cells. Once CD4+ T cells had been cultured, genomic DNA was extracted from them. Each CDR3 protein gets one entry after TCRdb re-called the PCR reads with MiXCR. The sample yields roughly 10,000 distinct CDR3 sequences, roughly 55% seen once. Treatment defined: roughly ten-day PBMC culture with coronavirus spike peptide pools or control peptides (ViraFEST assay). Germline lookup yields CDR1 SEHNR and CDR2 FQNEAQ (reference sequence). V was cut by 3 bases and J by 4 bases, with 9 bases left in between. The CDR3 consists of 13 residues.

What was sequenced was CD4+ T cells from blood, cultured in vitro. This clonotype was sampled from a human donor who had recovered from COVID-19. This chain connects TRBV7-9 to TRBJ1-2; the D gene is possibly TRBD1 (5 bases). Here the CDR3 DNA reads TGTGCCAGCAGCTTTCCAGGGTCCTATGGCTACACCTTC. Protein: CASSFPGSYGYTF.